This T cell receptor beta chain was recovered during a study of blood T cell repertoires in COVID-19. V was pared by 5 bases and J by 2 bases, with 27 bases between. The CDR3 sequence is 20 residues long. From germline, CDR1 is SGHVS and CDR2 FQNEAQ. Libraries were prepared by immunoSEQ multiplex PCR; TCRdb keeps only in-frame clonotypes and omits some of them. The table includes around 370,000 clones, about 87% detected once. Sequenced input: peripheral blood. The sequence was obtained from a woman in her fifties or sixties with COVID-19, enrolled during active disease. This chain links TRBV7-8 with TRBJ2-2, with D maybe TRBD1 (6 bases). The CDR3 coding sequence is TGTGCCAGCAGCCCCCAGATTTTGGGTCGACAGGATTCAAACACCGGGGAGCTGTTTTTT. As protein: CASSPQILGRQDSNTGELFF.